This entry features one TCR beta chain sequence. The antigen is not known. This entry belongs to a study of somatic mutations in cytotoxic T cells in rheumatoid arthritis. Study-level information: In some cases, T-cell populations stained with V beta antibodies were flow-sorted at nearly 100% purity, and these included V beta1+ cells sequenced for TCRB. Study-level findings and limits: Nothing was done to adjust for multiple comparisons when TRBV07 showed up slightly less in rheumatoid arthritis patients. Within the rheumatoid arthritis patients, CD8+ clonality went up as age increased (Spearman r ≈ 0.5). The same was not true of the healthy controls. More than 20% of CD8+ cells belonged to the largest clone in about an eighth of the roughly 60 patients.

The germline gives CDR1 MNHNS, CDR2 SASEGT. This CDR3 spans 16 amino acids. V was clipped by 1 base and J by 0 bases; unmatched bases: 3. The protocol was immunoSEQ multiplex PCR, while the TCRdb copy is restricted to in-frame clones and leaves out a portion. The repertoire holds about 4,200 clones, with approximately 72% as singletons. Sequencing used CD8+ T cells sorted from blood. The clonotype originates from an adult with rheumatoid arthritis. The genes are TRBV6-1 and TRBJ2-3, with 8 bases aligning to TRBD2. CDR3: CASSEGAGGSTDTQYF. CDR3 coding DNA: TGTGCCAGCAGTGAAGGGGCGGGGGGAAGCACAGATACGCAGTATTTT.